Presented here are 3 T cell receptor beta chains from one specimen sequenced in a study of shared clonotypes between healthy human individuals. Generated by immunoSEQ multiplex PCR, the TCRdb table keeps only in-frame clones and is missing some. The table shows hundreds of thousands of clones, with around three quarters occurring only once. The specimen was memory CD4+ T cells sorted from blood. Subset noted: CD45RA-negative fraction. These receptors all come from a woman younger than 45 in good health.

Note on this clone: Other DNA sequences in this specimen translate into the identical CDR3. The rearrangement joins TRBV7-9 to TRBJ1-1; TRBD1 agrees at 9 bases. The germline gives CDR1 SEHNR, CDR2 FQNEAQ (reference sequence). This CDR3 has 15 amino acids. Trimming took 1 base from V and 4 from J; bases not matched to a gene: 4. CDR3 sequence: CASSLGDRAGTEAFF. The CDR3, as DNA: TGTGCCAGCAGCTTAGGGGACAGGGCAGGCACTGAAGCTTTCTTT.

The chain joins TRBV28 to TRBJ2-7, with a tentative D call TRBD2 (5 bases). Germline values: CDR1 MDHEN, CDR2 SYDVKM. Between the trimmed V and J ends, which lost 10 bases and 6 bases, there was a span of 19 bases. This CDR3 is 13 amino acids long. The CDR3 DNA reads TGTGCCACCACTGGAGGAGTTTCGGGCGAGCAGTACTTC. It is translated as CATTGGVSGEQYF.

This chain uses TRBV28 with TRBJ2-4, with 9 bases lining up with TRBD1. The V and J ends lost 5 bases and 8 bases, in that order; junction bases with no gene match: 16. CDR3 length: 17 residues. From germline, CDR1 is MDHEN and CDR2 SYDVKM. As DNA, the CDR3 is TGTGCCAGCAGTAGAAACCGGGACAGGGTTGTCAGGCACATTCAGTACTTC. It codes for CASSRNRDRVVRHIQYF. Variable domain in full (rest from reference TRBV28 and TRBJ2-4): DVKVTQSSRYLVKRTGEKVFLECVQDMDHENMFWYRQDPGLGLRLIYFSYDVKMKEKGDIPEGYSVSREKKERFSLILESASTNQTSMYLCASSRNRDRVVRHIQYFGAGTRLSVL.